What follows describes a single TCR beta chain. Its antigen is not identified. This sample was included in a study of cytomegalovirus exposure and HLA in healthy donors. The study's findings and limits: Later analysis identified over 15,000 TCR beta sequences associated with HLA alleles, using a false discovery rate threshold of 0.05.

The germline V gene encodes CDR1 SGHNT and CDR2 YYREEE (reference sequence). The CDR3 extends over 16 amino acids. The junction had 9 bases not matched to a gene; V was cut back by 7 bases and J by 0 bases. 13 Jbeta primers and 60 Vbeta primers were used for the PCR. Sequencing used immunoSEQ multiplex PCR; TCRdb keeps in-frame clones, though not all of them. The sample records 170,000 or so clones, 77% being singletons. Input material: PBMCs. V and J are TRBV5-4 and TRBJ2-2, with TRBD1 identical over 7 bases. The origin of this receptor is a woman aged 25 to 39 in good health and CMV-seropositive. The CDR3 coding sequence is TGTGCCAGCGGACATGACAGGGCGCCGAACACCGGGGAGCTGTTTTTT. This gives the protein CASGHDRAPNTGELFF.